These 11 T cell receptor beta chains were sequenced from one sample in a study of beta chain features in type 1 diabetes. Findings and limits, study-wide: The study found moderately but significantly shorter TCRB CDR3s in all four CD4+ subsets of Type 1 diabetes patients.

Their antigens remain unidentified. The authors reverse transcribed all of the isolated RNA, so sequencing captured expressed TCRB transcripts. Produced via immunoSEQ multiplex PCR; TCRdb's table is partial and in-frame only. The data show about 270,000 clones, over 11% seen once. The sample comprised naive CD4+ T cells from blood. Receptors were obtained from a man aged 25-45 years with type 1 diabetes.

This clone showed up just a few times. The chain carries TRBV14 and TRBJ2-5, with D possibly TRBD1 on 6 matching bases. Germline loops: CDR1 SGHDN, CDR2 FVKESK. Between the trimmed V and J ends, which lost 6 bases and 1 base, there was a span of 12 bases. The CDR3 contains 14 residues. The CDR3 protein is CASRSDRSQETQYF. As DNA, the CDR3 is TGTGCCAGCAGGAGTGACAGGAGCCAAGAGACCCAGTACTTC.

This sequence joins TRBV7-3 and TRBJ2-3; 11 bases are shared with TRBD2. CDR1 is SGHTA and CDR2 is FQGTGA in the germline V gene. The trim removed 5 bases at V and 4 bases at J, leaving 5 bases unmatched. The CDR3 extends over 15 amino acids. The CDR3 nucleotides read TGTGCCAGCAGCCCAACTAGCGGGAGAGCAGATACGCAGTATTTT. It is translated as CASSPTSGRADTQYF.

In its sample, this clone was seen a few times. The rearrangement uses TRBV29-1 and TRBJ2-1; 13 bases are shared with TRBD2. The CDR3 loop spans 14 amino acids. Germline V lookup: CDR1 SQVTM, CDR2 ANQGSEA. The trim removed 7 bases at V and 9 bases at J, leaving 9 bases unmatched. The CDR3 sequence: CSGGWTSGSGEQFF. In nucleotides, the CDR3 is TGCAGCGGGGGCTGGACTAGCGGGAGTGGTGAGCAGTTCTTC.

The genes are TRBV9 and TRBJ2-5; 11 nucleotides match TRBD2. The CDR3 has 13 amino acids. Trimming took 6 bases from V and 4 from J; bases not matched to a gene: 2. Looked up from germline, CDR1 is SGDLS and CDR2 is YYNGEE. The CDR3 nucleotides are TGTGCCAGCACAGGACTAGCGGGAGAGACCCAGTACTTC. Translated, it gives CASTGLAGETQYF.

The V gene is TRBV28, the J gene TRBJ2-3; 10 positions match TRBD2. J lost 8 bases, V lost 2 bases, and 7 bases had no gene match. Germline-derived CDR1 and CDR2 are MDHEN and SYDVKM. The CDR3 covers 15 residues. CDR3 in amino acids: CASSLLAGVGGTQYF. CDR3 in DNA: TGTGCCAGCAGTTTACTAGCGGGAGTTGGAGGTACGCAGTATTTT.

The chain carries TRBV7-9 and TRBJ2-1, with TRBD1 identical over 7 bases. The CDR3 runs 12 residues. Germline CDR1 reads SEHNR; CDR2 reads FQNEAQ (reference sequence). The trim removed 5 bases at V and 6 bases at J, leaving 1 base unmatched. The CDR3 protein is CASSRQGNEQFF. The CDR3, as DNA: TGTGCCAGCAGCCGACAGGGCAATGAGCAGTTCTTC. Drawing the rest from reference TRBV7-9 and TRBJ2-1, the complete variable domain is DTGVSQNPRHKITKRGQNVTFRCDPISEHNRLYWYRQTLGQGPEFLTYFQNEAQLEKSRLLSDRFSAERPKGSFSTLEIQRTEQGDSAMYLCASSRQGNEQFFGPGTRLTVL.

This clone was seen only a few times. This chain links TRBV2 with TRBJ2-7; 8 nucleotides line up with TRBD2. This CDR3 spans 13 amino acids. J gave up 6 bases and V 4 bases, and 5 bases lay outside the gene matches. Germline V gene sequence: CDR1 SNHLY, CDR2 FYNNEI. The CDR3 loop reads CASSAAGVGEQYF. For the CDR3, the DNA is TGTGCCAGCAGTGCAGCGGGAGTTGGCGAGCAGTACTTC.

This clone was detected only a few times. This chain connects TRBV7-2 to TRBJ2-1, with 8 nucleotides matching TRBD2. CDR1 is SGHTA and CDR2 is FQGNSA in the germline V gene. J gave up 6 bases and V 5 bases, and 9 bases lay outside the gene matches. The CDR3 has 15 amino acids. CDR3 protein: CASSIKRELVNEQFF. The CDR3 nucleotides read TGTGCCAGCAGCATAAAGCGGGAGCTAGTCAATGAGCAGTTCTTC.

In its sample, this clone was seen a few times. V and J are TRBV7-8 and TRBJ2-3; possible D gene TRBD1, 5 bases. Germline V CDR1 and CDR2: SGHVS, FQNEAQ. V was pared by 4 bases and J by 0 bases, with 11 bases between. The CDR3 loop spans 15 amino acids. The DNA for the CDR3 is TGTGCCAGCAGCTCCCGGACATTGAGCACAGATACGCAGTATTTT. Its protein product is CASSSRTLSTDTQYF.

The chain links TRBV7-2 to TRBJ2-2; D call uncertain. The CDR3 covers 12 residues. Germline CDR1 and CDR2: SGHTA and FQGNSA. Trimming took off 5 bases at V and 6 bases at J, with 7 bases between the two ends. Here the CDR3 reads CASSPPAGELFF. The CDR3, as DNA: TGTGCCAGCAGCCCTCCGGCCGGGGAGCTGTTTTTT.

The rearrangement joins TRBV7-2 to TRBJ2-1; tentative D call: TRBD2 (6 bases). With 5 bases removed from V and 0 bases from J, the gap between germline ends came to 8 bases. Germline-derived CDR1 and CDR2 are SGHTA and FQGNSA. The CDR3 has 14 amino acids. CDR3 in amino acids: CASSRTTSYNEQFF. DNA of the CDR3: TGTGCCAGCAGCCGGACTACCTCCTACAATGAGCAGTTCTTC. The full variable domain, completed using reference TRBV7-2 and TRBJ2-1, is GAGVSQSPSNKVTEKGKDVELRCDPISGHTALYWYRQSLGQGLEFLIYFQGNSAPDKSGLPSDRFSAERTGGSVSTLTIQRTQQEDSAVYLCASSRTTSYNEQFFGPGTRLTVL.